This T cell receptor (beta chain) was captured by sequencing in a study of CXCR3-negative and CXCR3-positive naive CD8 T cells. Study in general: Sequencing yielded around 150 million TRB reads, roughly 1.5 +/- 0.3 million per library. Study-wide findings and caveats: Whereas both naive subsets had comparably high diversity, memory CD8+ cells had much lower diversity. Compared with CXCR3-negative naive cells, CXCR3-positive naive cells showed more hydrophobic TRB CDR3s.

TRB cDNA libraries were made by UMI-labeled 5' RACE. TCRdb re-called the 5' RACE reads, yielding one record per CDR3 amino acid sequence without DNA. This table lists 23,000 or so distinct CDR3 sequences. A word on this clonotype: Antigen: not known.

CD45RO-CCR7+CD27+CD95- characterized naive CD8+ T cells. The CDR3 has 16 amino acids. Per the germline V gene, CDR1 is MNHEY and CDR2 is SVGAGI. This chain links TRBV6-5 with TRBJ2-1. The material sequenced was naive CXCR3- CD8+ T cells from blood. Subset described: CD45RO-CCR7+CD27+CD95- naive CD8+ T cells lacking CXCR3 (TNR3-). This clonotype was obtained from a human donor in good health. Some clones in this sample may be carry-over from other donors' samples. The CDR3 protein is CASSYSSESIVYEQFF.